Sequencing of this T cell receptor (beta chain) was carried out in a study of T cell responses to AZD1222 COVID-19 vaccine. Measured with immunoSEQ multiplex PCR; TCRdb has only the in-frame clones, and not every one. This repertoire shows about 97,000 clones, around 89% found once; its top ten account for just under 7.5%. The CDR3 covers 14 residues. Germline V gene sequence: CDR1 SGHNT, CDR2 YYREEE (reference sequence). J was trimmed by 6 bases and V by 6 bases; bases with no gene match: 12. This TCR was sampled from an adult in good health. This chain joins TRBV5-4 and TRBJ2-7, with TRBD1 identical over 7 bases. The sample consisted of peripheral blood, taken on day 0 of AZD1222 vaccination. The CDR3 DNA is TGTGCCAGCACCCTTTCACAGGGGTCCGCCGAGCAGTACTTC. Its protein product is CASTLSQGSAEQYF.